Included here is one TCR beta chain sequence, with context. There are many counts of this clonotype. Its antigen is unknown. No base qualities exist here, and no much larger clone lies one base off it. The sample is drawn from a study of T cells in Graves' hyperthyroidism and ophthalmopathy (dated by TCRdb to between 2017 and 2020). At the level of the whole study: Peripheral blood was collected at initial diagnosis, before any treatment. After sampling, hyperthyroidism patients received methimazole starting at 30 mg daily, and ophthalmopathy patients received high-dose intravenous methylprednisolone. Thyroid tissue and blood T-cell repertoires from six Graves' hyperthyroidism patients were also compared in the study. The 95 to 100 discovery patients were randomly divided into training and test sets at a 7:3 ratio. TCR V-J signatures able to tell the groups apart were searched for in a discovery cohort of 100 patients, of whom about 40 had Graves' ophthalmopathy and about 60 had stable Graves' hyperthyroidism. Prospective prediction of ophthalmopathy was tested in an independent validation cohort consisting of 18 to 20 hyperthyroidism patients and more than 15 patients who later progressed to ophthalmopathy. The paper reports TCR Vbeta CDR3 sequencing of approximately 140 peripheral blood samples: 40 or so ophthalmopathy, roughly 80 hyperthyroidism and around 17 progressor patients. General study outcomes and caveats: Most expanded thyroid clonotypes (frequency above 0.001) were also detected in blood, a finding suggesting that blood repertoires may reflect thyroid immune responses. In validation, the model predicted progression to ophthalmopathy with about 71% sensitivity and about 72% specificity, a median of 6.5 months before onset. A 13 V-J signature model separated ophthalmopathy from stable hyperthyroidism, with approximately 87% sensitivity and 81.08% specificity in cross-validation and 80%/75% in testing. Sample size was not statistically predetermined, and blinding of investigators to group allocation was not performed.

The TCR beta CDR3 regions were amplified from RNA transcripts. For the first round of RT-PCR on the TCR CDR3, the HTBI primer set was used together with the Qiagen OneStep RT-PCR kit. Libraries were constructed in a second round of multiplex PCR, after which size selection and purification were performed. Sequencing of the libraries was done on an Illumina HiSeq2000 using paired-end 100 bp reads. Per the authors' processing: Raw data were processed with SOAPnuke, discarding reads with adapters, uncalled bases, mean Phred below 15, or no exact constant-primer or identifier match. COPE v1.2.5 was used to merge high-quality paired reads, and clonotypes were defined as unique nucleotide sequences. MiTCR v1.1 was used to align the clonotypes against IMGT TRBV, TRBD and TRBJ reference segments. The analysis was restricted to V-J combinations with a frequency above 0.0001, which together covered approximately 99% of the repertoires. The TCS score was defined as the ratio of F50 (clonal expansion) to E x V (chaos), calculated using BLOSUM62-based TCRdist between CDR3 peptides within each V-J. Welch's t-statistics and random forest reduced approximately 520 V-J features to about 13, which were used in a naive Bayes classifier (R e1071). The public reads were quality trimmed at Q25 with fastp and then assembled into clones with MiXCR by TCRdb, keeping productive beta chains. Identical CDR3 protein sequences are pooled into one entry, listed with their most common genes and DNA. TCRdb, not the original authors, processed these V and J calls. The sample table holds hundreds of thousands of distinct CDR3 sequences, of which about 19% were seen once. 16% of the sample comes from the top ten.

Hyperthyroidism patients were aged 18 to 65 years and newly diagnosed, with disease duration of less than 2 months. Exclusion was applied to patients with uncontrolled infections, other autoimmune diseases, pregnancy or lactation. Diagnoses were established on the basis of clinical symptoms, serum thyroxine and TRAb, thyroid ultrasound, and orbital computed tomography. Blood from progressor patients was collected at the time of first diagnosis with hyperthyroidism, before any ophthalmopathy symptoms had appeared. Ficoll-Paque density gradient centrifugation was used to isolate PBMCs from about 9 ml of fresh peripheral blood. Patients classed as progressors first received a Graves' hyperthyroidism diagnosis and then went on to develop ophthalmopathy during follow-up. Total RNA was extracted using Trizol reagent, and RNA quality was assessed on an Agilent 2100 Bioanalyzer. The germline V gene (reference sequence) yields DFQATT for CDR1 and SNEGSKA for CDR2. V and J are truncated by 0 bases and 1 base respectively, leaving an intervening sequence of 11 bases. The CDR3 runs 15 residues from the cysteine to the phenylalanine. Only the CDR3 DNA is retained, 45 bases long and in frame from the first base.

The source material was blood. The receptor was derived from a woman between 50 and 59 years old with Graves' hyperthyroidism that later progressed to Graves' ophthalmopathy. The V and J segments used are TRBV20-1 and TRBJ2-3; the D gene is not confidently resolved. The DNA reads as follows: TGCAGTGCTAGAGATCTGGAGCGTCGCACAGATACGCAGTATTTT. This yields the protein CSARDLERRTDTQYF.